The rows below give T cell receptor beta chains drawn from one sample of a study of PD-L1 blockade in urothelial cancer. Sequenced by immunoSEQ multiplex PCR; TCRdb stores in-frame clones only, minus some. The sample contains tens of thousands of clones, around 87% of which appear only once. The sequences come from PBMCs, collected around atezolizumab (anti-PD-L1) treatment. The receptors were sampled from a man between 60 and 75 years old with urothelial cancer. Both conserved end residues are part of each CDR3. The order of the fields is J gene, D gene, V gene, clone size, CDR3 DNA, CDR3 protein. The D gene is left open where the match is weak. Clone size, where shown, is once, few, many, or a class for clones that have expanded.

j_gene: TRBJ1-2; d_gene: TRBD1; v_gene: TRBV5-1; abundance: .; CDR3nt: TGCGCCAGCAGCCCGGGACAGCTTACTAACTATGGCTACACCTTC; CDR3aa: CASSPGQLTNYGYTF
j_gene: TRBJ1-5; d_gene: .; v_gene: TRBV30; abundance: .; CDR3nt: TGTGCCTGGAGTACAGGCCTAAATCAGCCCCAGCATTTT; CDR3aa: CAWSTGLNQPQHF
j_gene: TRBJ1-2; d_gene: .; v_gene: TRBV5-1; abundance: .; CDR3nt: TGCGCCAGCAGCTTGGCTAGAGGTAACTATGGCTACACCTTC; CDR3aa: CASSLARGNYGYTF
j_gene: TRBJ1-5; d_gene: .; v_gene: TRBV11-2; abundance: .; CDR3nt: TGTGCCAGCAGCTTAGATCTCGTAAATAACAGGGTCAGCAATCAGCCCCAGCATTTT; CDR3aa: CASSLDLVNNRVSNQPQHF
j_gene: TRBJ2-1; d_gene: TRBD2; v_gene: TRBV5-1; abundance: .; CDR3nt: TGCGCCAGCAGCACGACTAGCGGGGCCCTCAATGAGCAGTTCTTC; CDR3aa: CASSTTSGALNEQFF
j_gene: TRBJ2-1; d_gene: TRBD1; v_gene: TRBV6-4; abundance: .; CDR3nt: TGTGCCAGCAGTGCAGGGGGATCTCCAAATGAGCAGTTCTTC; CDR3aa: CASSAGGSPNEQFF
j_gene: TRBJ1-1; d_gene: TRBD1; v_gene: TRBV25-1; abundance: .; CDR3nt: TGTGCCAGCAGGGAAAACGACAGGGCAGGGATGAACACTGAAGCTTTCTTT; CDR3aa: CASRENDRAGMNTEAFF
j_gene: TRBJ1-1; d_gene: TRBD1; v_gene: TRBV5-4; abundance: .; CDR3nt: TGTGCCAGCAGTTTTGGGACAGGGAACACTGAAGCTTTCTTT; CDR3aa: CASSFGTGNTEAFF
j_gene: TRBJ2-1; d_gene: .; v_gene: TRBV30; abundance: .; CDR3nt: TGTGCCTGGACGGGGGGCCTGGGCAATGAGCAGTTCTTC; CDR3aa: CAWTGGLGNEQFF
j_gene: TRBJ2-3; d_gene: TRBD1; v_gene: TRBV5-1; abundance: .; CDR3nt: TGCGCCAGCAGCCTCGGGACAGCCACAGATACGCAGTATTTT; CDR3aa: CASSLGTATDTQYF
j_gene: TRBJ2-7; d_gene: .; v_gene: TRBV30; abundance: .; CDR3nt: TGTGCCTGGAGAGAGACAGAGAATCAGTACTTC; CDR3aa: CAWRETENQYF
j_gene: TRBJ1-1; d_gene: .; v_gene: TRBV29-1; abundance: .; CDR3nt: TGCAGCGCGAGGGAGAACACTGAAGCTTTCTTT; CDR3aa: CSARENTEAFF
j_gene: TRBJ2-1; d_gene: TRBD1; v_gene: TRBV6-5; abundance: .; CDR3nt: TGTGCCAGCAGTTTCCGGACAGGATTGGTTGAGCAGTTCTTC; CDR3aa: CASSFRTGLVEQFF
j_gene: TRBJ2-1; d_gene: .; v_gene: TRBV2; abundance: once; CDR3nt: TGTGCCAGCAGTGAAGCGGGTAGGGGGTACTCCTACAATGAGCAGTTCTTC; CDR3aa: CASSEAGRGYSYNEQFF
j_gene: TRBJ2-1; d_gene: TRBD2; v_gene: TRBV6-1; abundance: .; CDR3nt: TGTGCCAGCAGGGCCCGAGGGGGACTAGATGAGCAGTTCTTC; CDR3aa: CASRARGGLDEQFF
j_gene: TRBJ2-1; d_gene: .; v_gene: TRBV2; abundance: .; CDR3nt: TGTGCCAGCAGGGCCGGGATGAGGGAGCAGTTCTTC; CDR3aa: CASRAGMREQFF
j_gene: TRBJ2-7; d_gene: .; v_gene: TRBV30; abundance: .; CDR3nt: TGTGCCTGGCAACCATGGGACACAACCTACGAGCAGTACTTC; CDR3aa: CAWQPWDTTYEQYF
j_gene: TRBJ2-7; d_gene: .; v_gene: TRBV7-2; abundance: .; CDR3nt: TGTGCCAGCAGCCCAGGATTGAACGAGCAGTACTTC; CDR3aa: CASSPGLNEQYF
j_gene: TRBJ1-2; d_gene: TRBD1; v_gene: TRBV28; abundance: few; CDR3nt: TGTGCCAGCAGGCTGACAGGGCTGAACTATGGCTACACCTTC; CDR3aa: CASRLTGLNYGYTF
j_gene: TRBJ1-1; d_gene: .; v_gene: TRBV5-4; abundance: .; CDR3nt: TGTGCCAGCAGCTTGGAACGGGGTGGCACTGAAGCTTTCTTT; CDR3aa: CASSLERGGTEAFF
j_gene: TRBJ2-5; d_gene: .; v_gene: TRBV11-2; abundance: .; CDR3nt: TGTGCCAGCAGCTTAGGACAGTCGGAAGAGACCCAGTACTTC; CDR3aa: CASSLGQSEETQYF
j_gene: TRBJ1-2; d_gene: .; v_gene: TRBV4-1; abundance: once; CDR3nt: TGCGCCAGCAGCCGGCCGGTAGAGGGTAACTATGGCTACACCTTC; CDR3aa: CASSRPVEGNYGYTF
j_gene: TRBJ1-2; d_gene: TRBD1; v_gene: TRBV7-9; abundance: once; CDR3nt: TGTGCCAGCAGCCCAGGACAGGGATATGGCTACACCTTC; CDR3aa: CASSPGQGYGYTF
j_gene: TRBJ1-2; d_gene: TRBD1; v_gene: TRBV4-1; abundance: .; CDR3nt: TGCGCCAGCAGCCAAGCGTACGACAGGGGGACGGGCTACACCTTC; CDR3aa: CASSQAYDRGTGYTF
j_gene: TRBJ2-2; d_gene: .; v_gene: TRBV30; abundance: once; CDR3nt: TGTGCCTGGAGTTCCCCGGCGGGGACCGGGGAGCTGTTTTTT; CDR3aa: CAWSSPAGTGELFF